This record looks at one TCR beta chain sequence and its context. CDR3 size: 12 residues. Germline loops: CDR1 SQVTM, CDR2 ANQGSEA. V shed 4 bases and J shed 8 bases, with 11 bases lying between them. The entry originates in a study of T cell repertoires in cytomegalovirus infection. TCRdb fed the reads into MiXCR, producing one record per CDR3 protein. Counted here are around 230,000 distinct CDR3 sequences, about 5.9% occurring once; the ten biggest clones make up around 6%. The sample taken for sequencing was PBMCs. The chain uses TRBV29-1 and TRBJ1-4; no clear D. The TCR sequence derives from a human donor in good health (CMV status not recorded). Some clones in this sample may be carry-over from other donors' samples. The CDR3 protein is CSVASDIEKLFF. The CDR3 DNA reads as TGCAGCGTTGCCTCGGATATCGAAAAACTGTTTTTT.